This T cell receptor beta chain came from a study of early T cells in non-severe SARS-CoV-2 infection. The V gene's germline CDR1 is LGHDT and CDR2 YNNKEL (reference sequence). The CDR3 covers 16 residues. This clonotype showed up many times. Its matching antigen is unknown. One end of the junction does not line up with germline, which may come from a read error. Regarding the study as a whole: The study's VDJdb matching favored anti-spike CD8 responses and missed private and CD4 specificities.

The TCR library protocol was used to attach unique molecular identifiers. These identifiers were attached to individual cDNA molecules. TCRdb ran MiXCR on the 5' RACE reads and lists one entry per CDR3 protein. The table lists 20,000 to 25,000 distinct CDR3 sequences, less than 6.5% of them singletons. This chain uses TRBV3-1 with TRBJ2-7, with D maybe TRBD2 (5 bases). The sequence was obtained from an adult who was a healthcare worker with PCR-confirmed SARS-CoV-2 infection or an uninfected control (not recorded which). Specimen: whole blood. CDR3: CASTQSLAGSSYEQYF. Here the CDR3 DNA reads TGTGCCAGCACCCAATCCCTTGCGGGCAGCTCCTACGAGCAGTACTTC.